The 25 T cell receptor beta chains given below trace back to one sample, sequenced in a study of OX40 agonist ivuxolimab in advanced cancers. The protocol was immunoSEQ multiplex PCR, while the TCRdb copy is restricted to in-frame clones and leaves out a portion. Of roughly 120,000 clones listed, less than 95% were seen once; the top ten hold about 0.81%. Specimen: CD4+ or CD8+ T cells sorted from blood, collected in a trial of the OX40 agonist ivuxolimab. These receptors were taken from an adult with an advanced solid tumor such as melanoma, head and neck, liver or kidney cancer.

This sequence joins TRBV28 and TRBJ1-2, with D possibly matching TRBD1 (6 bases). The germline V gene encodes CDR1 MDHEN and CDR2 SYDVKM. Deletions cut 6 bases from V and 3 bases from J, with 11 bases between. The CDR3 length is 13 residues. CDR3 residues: CASRSDRDYGYTF. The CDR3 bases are TGTGCCAGCAGATCGGACAGAGACTATGGCTACACCTTC.

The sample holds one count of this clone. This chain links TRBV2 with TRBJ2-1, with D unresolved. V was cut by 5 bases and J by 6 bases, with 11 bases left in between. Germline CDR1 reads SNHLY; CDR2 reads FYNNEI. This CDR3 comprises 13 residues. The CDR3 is CASSSFVGNEQFF. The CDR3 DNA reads TGTGCCAGCAGTAGCTTCGTGGGCAATGAGCAGTTCTTC.

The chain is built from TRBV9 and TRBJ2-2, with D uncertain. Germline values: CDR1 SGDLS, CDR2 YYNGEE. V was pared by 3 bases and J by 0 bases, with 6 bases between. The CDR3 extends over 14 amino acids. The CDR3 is CASSAYSNTGELFF. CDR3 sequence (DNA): TGTGCCAGCAGCGCTTACTCGAACACCGGGGAGCTGTTTTTT.

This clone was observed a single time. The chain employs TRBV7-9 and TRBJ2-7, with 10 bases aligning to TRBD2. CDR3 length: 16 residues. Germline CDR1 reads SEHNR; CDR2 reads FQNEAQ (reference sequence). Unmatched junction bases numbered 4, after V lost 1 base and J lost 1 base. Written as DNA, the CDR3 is TGTGCCAGCAGCTTAGGTACTAGCGGGACGTCCTACGAGCAGTACTTC. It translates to CASSLGTSGTSYEQYF.

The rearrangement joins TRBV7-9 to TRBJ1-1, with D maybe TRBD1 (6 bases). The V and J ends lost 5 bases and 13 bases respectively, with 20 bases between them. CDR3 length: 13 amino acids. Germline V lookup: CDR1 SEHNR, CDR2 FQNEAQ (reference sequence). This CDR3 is CASSRRAGAKGFF. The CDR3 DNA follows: TGTGCCAGCAGCCGAAGGGCAGGGGCGAAGGGTTTCTTT.

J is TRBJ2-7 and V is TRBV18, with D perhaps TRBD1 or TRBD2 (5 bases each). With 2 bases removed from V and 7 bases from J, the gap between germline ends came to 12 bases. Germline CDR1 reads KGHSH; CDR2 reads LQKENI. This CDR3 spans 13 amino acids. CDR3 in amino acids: CASSPAQGREQYF. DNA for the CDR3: TGTGCCAGCTCACCAGCGCAGGGACGAGAGCAGTACTTC.

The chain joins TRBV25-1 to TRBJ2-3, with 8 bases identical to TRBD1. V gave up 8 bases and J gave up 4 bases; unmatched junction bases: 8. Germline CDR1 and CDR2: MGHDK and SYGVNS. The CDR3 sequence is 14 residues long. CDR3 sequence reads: CASRSPGQADTQYF. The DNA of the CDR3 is TGTGCCAGCCGATCCCCGGGACAGGCAGATACGCAGTATTTT.

CDR3 sequence reads: CASSRGDREYEQYF. The CDR3 DNA sequence: TGTGCCAGCAGCAGAGGGGACAGGGAGTACGAGCAGTACTTC. The rearrangement uses TRBV21-1 and TRBJ2-7; the DNA was not used to check the table's D call, TRBD1. TRBV21-1 is marked as a pseudogene. The CDR3 consists of 14 residues.

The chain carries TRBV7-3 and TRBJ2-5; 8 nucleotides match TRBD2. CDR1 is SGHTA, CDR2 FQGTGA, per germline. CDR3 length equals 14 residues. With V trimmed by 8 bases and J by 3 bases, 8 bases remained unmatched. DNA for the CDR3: TGTGCCAGCTCCCGGAACGGGGGGGAAGAGACCCAGTACTTC. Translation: CASSRNGGEETQYF.

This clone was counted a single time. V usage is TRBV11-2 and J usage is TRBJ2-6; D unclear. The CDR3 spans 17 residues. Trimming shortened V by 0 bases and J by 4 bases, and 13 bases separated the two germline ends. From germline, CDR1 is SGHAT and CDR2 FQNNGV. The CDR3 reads CASSLDLWVTGANVLTF. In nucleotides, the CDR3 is TGTGCCAGCAGCTTAGATCTATGGGTGACAGGGGCCAACGTCCTGACTTTC. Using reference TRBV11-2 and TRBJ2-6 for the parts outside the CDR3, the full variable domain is EAGVAQSPRYKIIEKRQSVAFWCNPISGHATLYWYQQILGQGPKLLIQFQNNGVVDDSQLPKDRFSAERLKGVDSTLKIQPAKLEDSAVYLCASSLDLWVTGANVLTFGAGSRLTVL.

CDR3 residues: CASSIRTGLGPRNYEQYF. The CDR3 coding sequence is TGTGCCAGTAGTATAAGAACAGGGCTTGGCCCCCGGAATTACGAGCAGTACTTC. The chain couples TRBV19 to TRBJ2-7; TRBD1 is a possible D gene (6 bases). The CDR3 runs to 18 residues. Germline assignment: CDR1 LNHDA and CDR2 SQIVND (reference sequence). V lost 2 bases to trimming and J lost 4 bases, with 24 bases between them.

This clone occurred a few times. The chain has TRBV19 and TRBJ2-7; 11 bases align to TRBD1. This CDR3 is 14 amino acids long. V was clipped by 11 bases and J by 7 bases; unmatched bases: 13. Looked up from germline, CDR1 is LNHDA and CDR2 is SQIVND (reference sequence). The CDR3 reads CASRGTGGTGEQYF. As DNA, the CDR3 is TGTGCCTCCAGGGGGACAGGGGGGACCGGAGAGCAGTACTTC. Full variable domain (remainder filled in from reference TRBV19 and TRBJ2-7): DGGITQSPKYLFRKEGQNVTLSCEQNLNHDAMYWYRQDPGQGLRLIYYSQIVNDFQKGDIAEGYSVSREKKESFPLTVTSAQKNPTAFYLCASRGTGGTGEQYFGPGTRLTVT.

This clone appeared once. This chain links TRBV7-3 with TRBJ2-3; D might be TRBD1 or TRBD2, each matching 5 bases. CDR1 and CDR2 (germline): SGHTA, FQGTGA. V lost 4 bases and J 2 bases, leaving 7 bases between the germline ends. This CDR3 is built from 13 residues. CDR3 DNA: TGTGCCAGCAGCTCAGGGACCACAGATACGCAGTATTTT. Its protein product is CASSSGTTDTQYF.

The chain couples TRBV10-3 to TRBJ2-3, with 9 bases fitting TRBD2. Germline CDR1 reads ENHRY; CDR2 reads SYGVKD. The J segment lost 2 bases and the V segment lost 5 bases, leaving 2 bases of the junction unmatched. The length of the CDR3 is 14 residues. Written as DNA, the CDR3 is TGTGCCATCAGTATAGCGGGAGACACAGATACGCAGTATTTT. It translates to CAISIAGDTDTQYF.

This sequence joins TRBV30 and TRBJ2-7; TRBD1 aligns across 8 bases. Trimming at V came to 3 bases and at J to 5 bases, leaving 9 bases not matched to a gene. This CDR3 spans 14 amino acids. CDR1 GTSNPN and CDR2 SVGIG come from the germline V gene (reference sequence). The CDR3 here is CAWSAGQVLDEQYF. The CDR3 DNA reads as TGTGCCTGGAGCGCGGGACAGGTCCTCGACGAGCAGTACTTC.

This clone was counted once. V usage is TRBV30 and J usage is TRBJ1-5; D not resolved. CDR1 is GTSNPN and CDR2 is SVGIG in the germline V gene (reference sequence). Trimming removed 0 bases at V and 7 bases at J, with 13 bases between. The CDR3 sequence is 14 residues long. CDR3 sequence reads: CAWSVVRVGQPQHF. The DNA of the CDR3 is TGTGCCTGGAGTGTAGTAAGGGTCGGACAGCCCCAGCATTTT. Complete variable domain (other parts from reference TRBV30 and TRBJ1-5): SQTIHQWPATLVQPVGSPLSLECTVEGTSNPNLYWYRQAAGRGLQLLFYSVGIGQISSEVPQNLSASRPQDRQFILSSKKLLLSDSGFYLCAWSVVRVGQPQHFGDGTRLSIL.

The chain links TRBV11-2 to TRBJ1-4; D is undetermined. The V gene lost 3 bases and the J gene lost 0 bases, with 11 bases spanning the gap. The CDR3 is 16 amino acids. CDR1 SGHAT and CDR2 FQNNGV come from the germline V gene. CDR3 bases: TGTGCCAGCAGCTTCGGACGGAGGACAACTAATGAAAAACTGTTTTTT. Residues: CASSFGRRTTNEKLFF.

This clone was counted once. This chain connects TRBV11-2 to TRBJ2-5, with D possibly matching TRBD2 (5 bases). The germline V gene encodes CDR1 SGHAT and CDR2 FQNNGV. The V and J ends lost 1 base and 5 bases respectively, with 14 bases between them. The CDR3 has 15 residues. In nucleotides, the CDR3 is TGTGCCAGCAGCTTAGTTCCCGCGGGTGGGGAGACCCAGTACTTC. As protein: CASSLVPAGGETQYF.

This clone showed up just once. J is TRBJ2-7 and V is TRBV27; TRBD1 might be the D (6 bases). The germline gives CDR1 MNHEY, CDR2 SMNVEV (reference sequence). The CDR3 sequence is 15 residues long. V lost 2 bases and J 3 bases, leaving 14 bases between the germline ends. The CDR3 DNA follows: TGTGCCAGCAGTTTACAGGGGACACTTGACTACGAGCAGTACTTC. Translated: CASSLQGTLDYEQYF.

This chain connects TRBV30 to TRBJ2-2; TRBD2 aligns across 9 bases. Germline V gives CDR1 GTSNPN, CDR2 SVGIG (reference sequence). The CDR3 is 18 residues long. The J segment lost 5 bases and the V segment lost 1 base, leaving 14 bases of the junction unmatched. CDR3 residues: CAWSASSSGRPLTGELFF. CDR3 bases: TGTGCCTGGAGTGCGTCGTCCAGCGGGAGGCCTCTTACCGGGGAGCTGTTTTTT.

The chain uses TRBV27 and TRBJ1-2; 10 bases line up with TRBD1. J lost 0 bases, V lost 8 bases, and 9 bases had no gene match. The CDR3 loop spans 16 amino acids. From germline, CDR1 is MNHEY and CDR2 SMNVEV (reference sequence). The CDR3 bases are TGTGCCAGCTGCCCCGGGACAGGGGCTACTAACTATGGCTACACCTTC. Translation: CASCPGTGATNYGYTF.

CDR3 in DNA: TGTGCCAGCAGTAGACAGGTCCAAGAGACCCAGTACTTC. Protein product: CASSRQVQETQYF. The chain couples TRBV6-1 to TRBJ2-5; D perhaps matches TRBD1 (6 bases). The V and J ends lost 5 bases and 1 base respectively, with 8 bases between them. In germline, CDR1 is MNHNS, CDR2 SASEGT. This CDR3 contains 13 residues.

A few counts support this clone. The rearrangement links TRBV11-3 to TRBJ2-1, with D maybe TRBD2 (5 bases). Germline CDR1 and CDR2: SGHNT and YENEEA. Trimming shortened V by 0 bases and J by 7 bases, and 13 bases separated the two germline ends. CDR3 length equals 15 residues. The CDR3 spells CASSLDLGSANEQFF. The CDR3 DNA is TGTGCCAGCAGCTTAGATCTGGGGAGTGCAAATGAGCAGTTCTTC.

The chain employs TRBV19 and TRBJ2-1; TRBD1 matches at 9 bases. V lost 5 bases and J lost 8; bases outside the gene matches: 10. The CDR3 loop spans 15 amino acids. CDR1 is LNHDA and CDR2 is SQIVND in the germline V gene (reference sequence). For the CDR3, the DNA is TGTGCCAGTAGTTACAGGGGGCATCGGGGCGATGAGCAGTTCTTC. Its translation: CASSYRGHRGDEQFF.

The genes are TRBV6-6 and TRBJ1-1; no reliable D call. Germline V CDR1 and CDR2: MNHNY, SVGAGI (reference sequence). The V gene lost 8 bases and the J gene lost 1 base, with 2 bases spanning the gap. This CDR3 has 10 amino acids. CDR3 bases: TGTGCCAGCGCGAACACTGAAGCTTTCTTT. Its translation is CASANTEAFF.